The TCR beta chain described here comes from a study of lymphopenia after photon versus proton radiotherapy. The germline V gene encodes CDR1 MNHEY and CDR2 SMNVEV (reference sequence). This CDR3 is built from 13 residues. V was shortened by 6 bases and J by 1 base, with 9 bases between the two germline ends. Clones were sequenced by immunoSEQ multiplex PCR, and TCRdb holds only the in-frame ones, with some missing. The data show some 20,000 clones, about four fifths seen once. The specimen comprised peripheral blood, sampled from a patient treated with photon-based radiotherapy. This rearrangement joins TRBV27 to TRBJ1-1; D ambiguous. The receptor's source is a woman aged 45-60 years with pancreatic cancer. CDR3: CASRLAANTEAFF. The DNA of the CDR3 is TGTGCCAGCAGACTTGCTGCGAACACTGAAGCTTTCTTT.